These 29 T cell receptor beta chains came from one sample sequenced in a study of T-cell reconstitution after alpha-beta-depleted transplantation in children. A library of TCRbeta sequences, prepared with unique molecular identifiers, was generated. TCRdb redid the calling of the PCR reads with MiXCR, one entry per CDR3 protein. The table has around 270,000 distinct CDR3 sequences, around 10% seen once. The sequenced sample was PBMCs, obtained before TCRalphabeta/CD19-depleted stem cell transplant. The source is a boy under two years old with acute myeloid leukemia, due to receive a stem cell transplant.

This clonotype was seen repeatedly, ten times or more. The rearrangement links TRBV7-8 to TRBJ2-6, with D possibly being TRBD2 (6 bases). This CDR3 has 16 amino acids. Germline-derived CDR1 and CDR2 are SGHVS and FQNEAQ. Trimming stripped 5 bases from V and 0 bases from J, with 11 bases between. The CDR3 spells CASSTLGGSGANVLTF. The DNA for the CDR3 is TGTGCCAGCAGCACCCTCGGGGGCTCTGGGGCCAACGTCCTGACTTTC. Together with reference TRBV7-8 and TRBJ2-6, the CDR3 gives the full variable domain: GAGVSQSPRYKVAKRGQDVALRCDPISGHVSLFWYQQALGQGPEFLTYFQNEAQLDKSGLPSDRFFAERPEGSVSTLKIQRTQQEDSAVYLCASSTLGGSGANVLTFGAGSRLTVL.

This clonotype was seen at least ten times. The chain carries TRBV25-1 and TRBJ2-6; no clear D gene. Trimming removed 2 bases at V and 2 bases at J, with 4 bases between. This CDR3 spans 14 amino acids. Germline V gene lookup returns CDR1 MGHDK and CDR2 SYGVNS. CDR3 residues: CASSEGPGANVLTF. The CDR3 DNA sequence: TGTGCCAGCAGTGAAGGGCCTGGGGCCAACGTCCTGACTTTC. Variable domain in full (rest from reference TRBV25-1 and TRBJ2-6): EADIYQTPRYLVIGTGKKITLECSQTMGHDKMYWYQQDPGMELHLIHYSYGVNSTEKGDLSSESTVSRIRTEHFPLTLESARPSHTSQYLCASSEGPGANVLTFGAGSRLTVL.

This clonotype was detected ten times or more. V gene TRBV11-2 combines with J gene TRBJ2-1, with 10 bases fitting TRBD2. The CDR3 runs to 17 residues. With 1 base clipped from V and 6 bases from J, the junction kept 9 bases outside the gene matches. The germline gives CDR1 SGHAT, CDR2 FQNNGV. The CDR3 spells CASSLVPAGGPVNEQFF. The CDR3 DNA follows: TGTGCCAGCAGCTTAGTCCCAGCGGGAGGGCCGGTCAATGAGCAGTTCTTC.

At least ten counts were recorded for this clonotype. The V and J genes are TRBV24-1 and TRBJ1-5; D ambiguous. This CDR3 spans 13 amino acids. Trimming removed 5 bases at V and 3 bases at J, with 7 bases between. The germline CDR1 and CDR2 sequences are KGHDR and SFDVKD. The CDR3 region has the DNA TGTGCCACCAGTGCCGTTAACAATCAGCCCCAGCATTTT. The encoded protein is CATSAVNNQPQHF.

This clonotype was found many times. The chain couples TRBV15 to TRBJ1-4; D not certain. CDR3 length: 13 residues. Looked up from germline, CDR1 is LNHNV and CDR2 is YYDKDF (reference sequence). Trimming cost V 0 bases and J 7 bases, with 6 bases left between them. The CDR3 DNA reads TGTGCCACCAGCAGAGATATGACTGAAAAACTGTTTTTT. This gives the protein CATSRDMTEKLFF.

This clonotype was seen repeatedly, ten times or more. The chain couples TRBV7-7 to TRBJ2-5; unclear D gene. This CDR3 is 14 amino acids long. Between the trimmed V and J ends, which lost 3 bases and 1 base, there was a span of 9 bases. Germline CDR1 and CDR2: SSHAT and FNYEAQ (reference sequence). The CDR3 region has the DNA TGTGCCAGCAGCTTCATTTCTAGCCAAGAGACCCAGTACTTC. Amino acids: CASSFISSQETQYF.

This clonotype showed up many times. The CDR3 nucleotides read TGCGCCAGCAGCCAATCCCGGGACCTAGGGCAGTTCTTC. Translating it yields CASSQSRDLGQFF. The V gene is TRBV4-3, the J gene TRBJ2-1; D is tentatively TRBD1 or TRBD2 (5 bases each). V shed 2 bases and J shed 12 bases, with 14 bases lying between them. CDR3 length: 13 residues. The germline V gene has CDR1 LGHNA and CDR2 YSLEER.

This clonotype has only a few counts. The V call is TRBV29-1, the J call TRBJ1-1; tentative D call: TRBD1 (6 bases). V lost 0 bases to trimming and J lost 0 bases, with 8 bases between them. Germline assignment: CDR1 SQVTM and CDR2 ANQGSEA. The CDR3 consists of 14 residues. The CDR3 region is CSVEEYRVNTEAFF. The CDR3 bases are TGCAGCGTTGAAGAGTACAGGGTGAACACTGAAGCTTTCTTT.

V and J are TRBV11-2 and TRBJ2-2; maybe TRBD2 (6 bases). The germline V gene has CDR1 SGHAT and CDR2 FQNNGV. Trimming removed 4 bases at V and 7 bases at J, with 10 bases between. The CDR3 covers 13 residues. The CDR3 loop reads CASSSMGGGELFF. The CDR3 nucleotides read TGTGCCAGCAGCTCGATGGGGGGCGGGGAGCTGTTTTTT.

This clonotype appeared many times. This chain joins TRBV29-1 and TRBJ2-7; TRBD1 agrees at 9 bases. The trim removed 3 bases at V and 8 bases at J, leaving 8 bases unmatched. The CDR3 is made up of 13 amino acids. In germline, CDR1 is SQVTM, CDR2 ANQGSEA. The CDR3 sequence is CSVDFDRGSKQYF. Here the CDR3 DNA reads TGCAGCGTTGACTTCGACAGGGGGTCAAAGCAGTACTTC.

On this clonotype itself: This may arise from a read error, as a much more abundant clone is one base away. The chain has TRBV5-1 and TRBJ2-5; either TRBD1 or TRBD2 may supply D (7 bases each). This CDR3 is 14 amino acids long. Germline assignment: CDR1 SGHRS and CDR2 YFSETQ. In DNA form, the CDR3 reads TGCGCCAGGAGCTGGGGGGGACAGCAAGAGACCCAGTACTTC. As protein: CARSWGGQQETQYF.

This clonotype has a count of ten or more. The chain joins TRBV29-1 to TRBJ2-2, with 7 bases fitting TRBD1. V lost 4 bases and J lost 4; bases outside the gene matches: 6. From germline, CDR1 is SQVTM and CDR2 ANQGSEA. The CDR3 totals 14 residues. CDR3 coding DNA: TGCAGCGTTGGCCGACAGGGTACCACCGGGGAGCTGTTTTTT. This codes for CSVGRQGTTGELFF.

For the CDR3, the DNA is TGTGCCAGTAGTCGGGACGGATCCGGAGAGACCCAGTACTTC. Its protein is CASSRDGSGETQYF. J is TRBJ2-5 and V is TRBV19; D may be TRBD1 or TRBD2 (5 bases each). The CDR3 sequence is 14 residues long. The V end lost 5 bases, the J end lost 4 bases, and 14 bases lay between the germline ends. Germline loops: CDR1 LNHDA, CDR2 SQIVND (reference sequence).

This clonotype was counted many times. This CDR3 is CSARPGVSNSPLHF. The DNA for the CDR3 is TGCAGTGCTAGACCCGGGGTTTCGAATTCACCCCTCCACTTT. This sequence joins TRBV20-1 and TRBJ1-6, with D unclear. With 2 bases removed from V and 7 bases from J, the gap between germline ends came to 12 bases. Germline CDR1 reads DFQATT; CDR2 reads SNEGSKA (reference sequence). This CDR3 contains 14 residues.

There are many counts of this clonotype. This chain joins TRBV5-1 and TRBJ2-7; D tentatively fits TRBD1 or TRBD2 (5 bases each). CDR3 size: 14 residues. The V gene's germline CDR1 is SGHRS and CDR2 YFSETQ. V lost 3 bases and J lost 6, with 16 bases in between. CDR3 nucleotide sequence: TGCGCCAGCAGCTGGGACCGCGGTACGGGCGAGCAGTACTTC. Amino acids: CASSWDRGTGEQYF.

This clonotype was detected ten times or more. CDR3 nucleotides: TGCGCCAGCAGCTTGACTAGCGCGAACACCGGGGAGCTGTTTTTT. Translation gives CASSLTSANTGELFF. V is TRBV5-1 and J is TRBJ2-2; 7 bases map to TRBD2. The junction had 0 bases not matched to a gene; V was cut back by 1 base and J by 0 bases. Germline-derived CDR1 and CDR2 are SGHRS and YFSETQ. This CDR3 is 15 amino acids long. Supplemented by reference TRBV5-1 and TRBJ2-2, the full variable domain reads KAGVTQTPRYLIKTRGQQVTLSCSPISGHRSVSWYQQTPGQGLQFLFEYFSETQRNKGNFPGRFSGRQFSNSRSEMNVSTLELGDSALYLCASSLTSANTGELFFGEGSRLTVL.

In this sample, this clonotype turned up many times. CDR3 in amino acids: CASSQQGGQADTQYF. DNA of the CDR3: TGTGCCAGCAGTCAACAGGGGGGCCAAGCAGATACGCAGTATTTT. The chain links TRBV12-3 or TRBV12-4 to TRBJ2-3; 8 bases are a match to TRBD1. V shed 5 bases, J shed 4 bases, and the junction held 8 bases outside the gene matches. CDR3 size: 15 residues.

The CDR3 protein is CASSWWTAHSPDTQYF. CDR3 bases: TGTGCCAGCAGTTGGTGGACAGCCCACTCCCCAGATACGCAGTATTTT. The chain joins TRBV12-3 or TRBV12-4 to TRBJ2-3, with a weak D call TRBD1 (6 bases). Trimming shortened V by 4 bases and J by 4 bases, and 18 bases separated the two germline ends. The CDR3 has 16 residues.

This chain joins TRBV29-1 and TRBJ1-1, with D hard to call. The germline gives CDR1 SQVTM, CDR2 ANQGSEA. This CDR3 is 13 amino acids long. V was shortened by 4 bases and J by 0 bases, with 9 bases between the two germline ends. The CDR3 bases are TGCAGCGTTGGTTTCGGGGTGAACACTGAAGCTTTCTTT. This encodes CSVGFGVNTEAFF.

At least ten counts were recorded for this clonotype. J is TRBJ1-2 and V is TRBV11-2; D uncertain. CDR3 length equals 12 residues. V was clipped by 5 bases and J by 4 bases, with 8 bases between them. The V gene's germline CDR1 is SGHAT and CDR2 FQNNGV. The CDR3 reads CASSPSSYGYTF. For the CDR3, the DNA is TGTGCCAGCAGCCCGTCGTCCTATGGCTACACCTTC.

This clonotype was recorded a few times. V and J are TRBV29-1 and TRBJ2-2; D may be TRBD2 (5 bases). The CDR3 covers 13 residues. The germline gives CDR1 SQVTM, CDR2 ANQGSEA. V dropped 6 bases and J dropped 6 bases, with 14 bases sitting between them. CDR3 coding DNA: TGCAGCGTCGAGAAGAGGGTCTCCGGGGAGCTGTTTTTT. This translates into CSVEKRVSGELFF.

The chain recombines TRBV7-3 with TRBJ2-3, with 7 positions matching TRBD1. The CDR3 runs 18 residues. CDR1 is SGHTA and CDR2 is FQGTGA in the germline V gene. Trimming took 2 bases from V and 2 from J; bases not matched to a gene: 13. The CDR3 region has the DNA TGTGCCAGCAGCTTATACCCTTCTTTAGGGACAGTCACAGATACGCAGTATTTT. Translating gives CASSLYPSLGTVTDTQYF.

The V call is TRBV6-2 or TRBV6-3, the J call TRBJ1-1; D gene uncertain. V was cut by 0 bases and J by 1 base, with 6 bases left in between. The CDR3 loop spans 14 amino acids. Germline V gives CDR1 MNHEY, CDR2 SVGEGT. CDR3 in amino acids: CASSYSPRNTEAFF. The DNA of the CDR3 is TGTGCCAGCAGTTACTCACCCAGGAACACTGAAGCTTTCTTT.

This clonotype was seen at least ten times. The chain combines TRBV5-6 with TRBJ1-2; D is perhaps TRBD1 (6 bases). The CDR3 sequence is 15 residues long. Looked up from germline, CDR1 is SGHDT and CDR2 is YYEEEE. V dropped 4 bases and J dropped 5 bases, with 18 bases sitting between them. This CDR3 is CASSPLSRDNYGYTF. The CDR3 DNA reads as TGTGCCAGCAGCCCTCTGTCCCGGGACAATTATGGCTACACCTTC. The variable domain in full, completed from reference TRBV5-6 and TRBJ1-2, reads DAGVTQSPTHLIKTRGQQVTLRCSPKSGHDTVSWYQQALGQGPQFIFQYYEEEERQRGNFPDRFSGHQFPNYSSELNVNALLLGDSALYLCASSPLSRDNYGYTFGSGTRLTVV.

This clonotype occurred many times. This chain connects TRBV25-1 to TRBJ2-1, with D tentatively TRBD1 (5 bases). CDR3 length equals 16 residues. Germline lookup yields CDR1 MGHDK and CDR2 SYGVNS. The V end lost 4 bases, the J end lost 5 bases, and 18 bases lay between the germline ends. CDR3 region: CASSGGKFYRHNEQFF. The CDR3 coding sequence is TGTGCCAGCAGTGGGGGCAAGTTTTACAGGCACAATGAGCAGTTCTTC.

This clonotype was recorded at least ten times. The rearrangement joins TRBV14 to TRBJ2-7; D is undetermined. This CDR3 spans 15 amino acids. CDR1 is SGHDN and CDR2 is FVKESK in the germline V gene. V was trimmed by 2 bases and J by 7 bases, leaving 18 bases between them. CDR3 residues: CASSQTAGLLLEQYF. The CDR3 nucleotides read TGTGCCAGCAGCCAAACGGCAGGTCTTCTTTTGGAGCAGTACTTC.

This clonotype was seen many times. The chain carries TRBV27 and TRBJ1-4, with 9 bases matching TRBD1. Trimming cost V 6 bases and J 6 bases; bases outside gene matches: 8. Germline values: CDR1 MNHEY, CDR2 SMNVEV (reference sequence). The CDR3 has 15 amino acids. The CDR3 sequence: CASSPSDRGYEKLFF. CDR3 coding DNA: TGTGCCAGCAGCCCTTCGGACAGGGGATATGAAAAACTGTTTTTT.

The rearrangement links TRBV25-1 to TRBJ2-1, with a possible D match to TRBD1 (5 bases). Germline V lookup: CDR1 MGHDK, CDR2 SYGVNS. The CDR3 runs to 14 residues. The V and J ends lost 7 bases and 7 bases respectively, with 17 bases between them. The CDR3 DNA follows: TGTGCCAGCACCAGGGTGGATGGGTCGAATGAGCAGTTCTTC. Its protein is CASTRVDGSNEQFF. The variable domain in full, with the rest retrieved from reference TRBV25-1 and TRBJ2-1, is EADIYQTPRYLVIGTGKKITLECSQTMGHDKMYWYQQDPGMELHLIHYSYGVNSTEKGDLSSESTVSRIRTEHFPLTLESARPSHTSQYLCASTRVDGSNEQFFGPGTRLTVL.

At least ten counts were recorded for this clonotype. The J gene is TRBJ2-1, the V gene TRBV11-2; unclear D gene. CDR1 and CDR2 from the germline V gene are SGHAT and FQNNGV. The CDR3 runs to 15 residues. V was shortened by 5 bases and J by 0 bases, with 11 bases between the two germline ends. Written as DNA, the CDR3 is TGTGCCAGCAGCCCCGCAACTGGCTCCTACAATGAGCAGTTCTTC. Translated: CASSPATGSYNEQFF. The full variable domain, with the rest looked up from reference TRBV11-2 and TRBJ2-1, is EAGVAQSPRYKIIEKRQSVAFWCNPISGHATLYWYQQILGQGPKLLIQFQNNGVVDDSQLPKDRFSAERLKGVDSTLKIQPAKLEDSAVYLCASSPATGSYNEQFFGPGTRLTVL.